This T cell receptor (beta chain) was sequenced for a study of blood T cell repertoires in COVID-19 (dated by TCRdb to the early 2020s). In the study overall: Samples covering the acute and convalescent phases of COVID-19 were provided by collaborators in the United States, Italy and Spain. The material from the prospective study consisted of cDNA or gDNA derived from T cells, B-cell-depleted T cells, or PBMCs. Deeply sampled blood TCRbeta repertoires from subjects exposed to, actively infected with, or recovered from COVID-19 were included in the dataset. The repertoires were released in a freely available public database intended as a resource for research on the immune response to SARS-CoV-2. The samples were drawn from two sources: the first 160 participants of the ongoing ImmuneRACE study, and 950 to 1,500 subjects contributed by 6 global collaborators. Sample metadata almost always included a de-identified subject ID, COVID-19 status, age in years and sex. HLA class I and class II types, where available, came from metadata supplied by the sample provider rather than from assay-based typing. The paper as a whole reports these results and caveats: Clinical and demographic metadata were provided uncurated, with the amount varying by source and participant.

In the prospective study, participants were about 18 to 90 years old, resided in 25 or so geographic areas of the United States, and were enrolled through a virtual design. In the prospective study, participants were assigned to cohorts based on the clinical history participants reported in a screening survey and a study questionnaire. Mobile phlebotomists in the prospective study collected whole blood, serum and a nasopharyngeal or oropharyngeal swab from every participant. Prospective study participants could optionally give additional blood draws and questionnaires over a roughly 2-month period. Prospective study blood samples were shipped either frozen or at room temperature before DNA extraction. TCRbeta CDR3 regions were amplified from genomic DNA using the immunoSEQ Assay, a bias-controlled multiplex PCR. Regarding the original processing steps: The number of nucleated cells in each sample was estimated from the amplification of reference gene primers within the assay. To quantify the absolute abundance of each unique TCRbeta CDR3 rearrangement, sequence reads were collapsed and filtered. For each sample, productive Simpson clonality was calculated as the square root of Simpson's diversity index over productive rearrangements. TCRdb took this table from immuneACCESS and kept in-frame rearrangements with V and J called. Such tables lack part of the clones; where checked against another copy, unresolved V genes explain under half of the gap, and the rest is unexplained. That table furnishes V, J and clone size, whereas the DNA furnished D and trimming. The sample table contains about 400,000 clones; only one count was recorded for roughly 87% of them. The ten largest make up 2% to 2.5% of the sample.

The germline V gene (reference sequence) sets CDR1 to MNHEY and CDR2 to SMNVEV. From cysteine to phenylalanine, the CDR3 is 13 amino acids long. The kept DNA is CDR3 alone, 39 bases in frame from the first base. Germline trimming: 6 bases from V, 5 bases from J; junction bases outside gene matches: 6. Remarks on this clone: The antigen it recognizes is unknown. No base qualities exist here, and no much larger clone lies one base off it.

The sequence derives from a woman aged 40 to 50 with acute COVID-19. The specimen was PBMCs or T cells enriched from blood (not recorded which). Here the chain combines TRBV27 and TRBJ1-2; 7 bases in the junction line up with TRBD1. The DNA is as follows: TGTGCCAGCAGGACAGGGTTGGGATATGGCTACACCTTC. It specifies CASRTGLGYGYTF.